The clone carrying this T cell receptor beta chain was observed a handful of times. Its antigen is currently unknown. The Oncomine TCR Beta short-read assay was what sequenced the DNA obtained from cultured CD4+ T cells. TCRdb analysed the PCR reads with MiXCR anew, one entry per CDR3 protein. The sample lists some 7,800 distinct CDR3 sequences; around three fifths were seen once. This record belongs to a study of vaccination and CD4 T cells after COVID-19. In germline, CDR1 is SEHNR, CDR2 FQNEAQ (reference sequence). This CDR3 spans 18 amino acids. The trim removed 5 bases at V and 8 bases at J, leaving 18 bases unmatched. The treatment is: approximately nine-day PBMC culture with coronavirus spike peptide pools or control peptides (ViraFEST assay). According to the study, CD4+ T cells from the unexposed donor were gathered ahead of the COVID-19 pandemic (2011-2018).

The receptor was isolated from a human donor in good health. The chain is built from TRBV7-9 and TRBJ2-2; 9 bases are a match to TRBD1. The sample taken for sequencing was CD4+ T cells from blood, cultured in vitro. CDR3 amino acids: CASSPFLQGALGPGELFF. The CDR3 DNA reads as TGTGCCAGCAGCCCTTTCCTACAGGGGGCACTGGGGCCGGGGGAGCTGTTTTTT. Using reference TRBV7-9 and TRBJ2-2 for the parts outside the CDR3, the full variable domain is DTGVSQNPRHKITKRGQNVTFRCDPISEHNRLYWYRQTLGQGPEFLTYFQNEAQLEKSRLLSDRFSAERPKGSFSTLEIQRTEQGDSAMYLCASSPFLQGALGPGELFFGEGSRLTVL.